The following is a TCR beta chain sequence with its context. The data are from a study of blood T cell repertoires in COVID-19. Some clones are missing from TCRdb's copy, which holds only in-frame ones; the method was immunoSEQ multiplex PCR. The sample has about 55,000 clones; 85% are singletons. This receptor was obtained from a human donor in a cohort sampled during active COVID-19. The sequenced sample was peripheral blood.

DNA for the CDR3: TGTGCCAGCAGCCCGGGACAGACGATCACAGATACGCAGTATTTT. Its translation is CASSPGQTITDTQYF. The V and J genes are TRBV3-1 (or the pseudogene TRBV3-2) and TRBJ2-3; TRBD1 matches at 7 bases. This CDR3 contains 15 residues. Germline-derived CDR1 and CDR2 are LGHDT and YNNKEL (reference sequence). V shed 4 bases, J shed 2 bases, and the junction held 6 bases outside the gene matches.